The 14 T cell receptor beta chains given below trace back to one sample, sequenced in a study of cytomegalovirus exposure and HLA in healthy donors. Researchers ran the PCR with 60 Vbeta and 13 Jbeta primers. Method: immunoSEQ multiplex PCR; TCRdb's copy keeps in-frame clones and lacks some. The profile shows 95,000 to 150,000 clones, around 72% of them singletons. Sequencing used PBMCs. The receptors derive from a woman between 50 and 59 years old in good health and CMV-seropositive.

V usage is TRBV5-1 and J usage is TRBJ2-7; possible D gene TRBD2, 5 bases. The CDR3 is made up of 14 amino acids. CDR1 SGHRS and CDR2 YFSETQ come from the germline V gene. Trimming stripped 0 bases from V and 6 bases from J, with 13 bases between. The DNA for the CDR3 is TGCGCCAGCAGCTTGGCTTCCGGGAAGGGCGAGCAGTACTTC. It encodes CASSLASGKGEQYF.

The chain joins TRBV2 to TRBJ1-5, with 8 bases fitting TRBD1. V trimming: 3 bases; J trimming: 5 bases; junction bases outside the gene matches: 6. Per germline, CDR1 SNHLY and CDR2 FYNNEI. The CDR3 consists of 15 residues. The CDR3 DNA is TGTGCCAGCAGTGATAGGACAGGGCGTCATCAGCCCCAGCATTTT. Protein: CASSDRTGRHQPQHF. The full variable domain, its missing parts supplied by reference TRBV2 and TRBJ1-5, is EPEVTQTPSHQVTQMGQEVILRCVPISNHLYFYWYRQILGQKVEFLVSFYNNEISEKSEIFDDQFSVERPDGSNFTLKIRSTKLEDSAMYFCASSDRTGRHQPQHFGDGTRLSIL.

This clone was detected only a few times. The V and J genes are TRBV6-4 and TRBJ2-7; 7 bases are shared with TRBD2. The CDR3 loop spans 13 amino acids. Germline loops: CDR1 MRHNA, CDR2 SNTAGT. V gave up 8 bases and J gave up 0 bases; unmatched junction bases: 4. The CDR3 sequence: CASERGSSYEQYF. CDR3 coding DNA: TGTGCCAGCGAGCGGGGAAGCTCCTACGAGCAGTACTTC.

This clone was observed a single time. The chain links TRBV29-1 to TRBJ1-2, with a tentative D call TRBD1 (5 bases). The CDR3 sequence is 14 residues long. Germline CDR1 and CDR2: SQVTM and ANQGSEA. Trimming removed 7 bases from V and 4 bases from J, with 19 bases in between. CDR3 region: CSDLPRDVAYGYTF. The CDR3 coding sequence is TGCAGCGACCTACCCAGGGATGTAGCCTATGGCTACACCTTC.

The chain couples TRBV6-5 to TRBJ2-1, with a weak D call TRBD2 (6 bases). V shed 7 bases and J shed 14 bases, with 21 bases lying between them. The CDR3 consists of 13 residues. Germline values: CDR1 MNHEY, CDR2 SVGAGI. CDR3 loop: CASTSPVGGFEFF. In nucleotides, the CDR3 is TGTGCCAGCACTTCCCCGGTGGGGGGTTTTGAGTTCTTC.

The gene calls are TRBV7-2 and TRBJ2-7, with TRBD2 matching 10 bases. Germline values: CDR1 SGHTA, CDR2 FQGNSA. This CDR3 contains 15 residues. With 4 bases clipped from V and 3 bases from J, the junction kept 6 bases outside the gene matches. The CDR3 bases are TGTGCCAGCAGCTCTACTAGCGGGACCTTCTACGAGCAGTACTTC. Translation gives CASSSTSGTFYEQYF.

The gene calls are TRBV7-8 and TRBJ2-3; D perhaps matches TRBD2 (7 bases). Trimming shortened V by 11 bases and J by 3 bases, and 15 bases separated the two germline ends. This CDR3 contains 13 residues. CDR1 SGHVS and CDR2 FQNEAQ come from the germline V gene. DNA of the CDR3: TGTGCCTCCGAAGGGGGGGCTACAGATACGCAGTATTTT. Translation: CASEGGATDTQYF.

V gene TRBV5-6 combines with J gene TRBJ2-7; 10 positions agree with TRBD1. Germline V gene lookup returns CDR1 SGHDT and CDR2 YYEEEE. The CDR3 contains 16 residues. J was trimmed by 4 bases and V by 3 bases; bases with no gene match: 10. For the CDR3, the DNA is TGTGCCAGCAGCTCCGCCCTGAAGGACAGGGGGTACGAGCAGTACTTC. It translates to CASSSALKDRGYEQYF.

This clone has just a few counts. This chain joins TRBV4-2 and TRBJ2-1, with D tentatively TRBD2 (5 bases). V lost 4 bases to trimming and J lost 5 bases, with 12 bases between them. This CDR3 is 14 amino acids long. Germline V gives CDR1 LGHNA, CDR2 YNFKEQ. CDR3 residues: CASSPVPGNNEQFF. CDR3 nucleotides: TGTGCCAGCAGCCCGGTCCCCGGGAACAATGAGCAGTTCTTC.

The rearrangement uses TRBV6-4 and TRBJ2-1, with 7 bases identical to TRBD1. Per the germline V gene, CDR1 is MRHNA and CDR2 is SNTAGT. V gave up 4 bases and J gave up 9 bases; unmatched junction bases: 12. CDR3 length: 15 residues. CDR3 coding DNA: TGTGCCAGCAGTGTGGTCGAGGGGGCCTTTAGTGAGCAGTTCTTC. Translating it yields CASSVVEGAFSEQFF.

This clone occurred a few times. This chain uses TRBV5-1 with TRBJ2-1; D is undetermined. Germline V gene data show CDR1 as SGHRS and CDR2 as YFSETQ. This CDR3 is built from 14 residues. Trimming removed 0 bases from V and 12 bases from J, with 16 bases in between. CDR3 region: CASSLDTANLGQFF. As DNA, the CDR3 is TGCGCCAGCAGCTTGGATACAGCAAACCTGGGGCAGTTCTTC.

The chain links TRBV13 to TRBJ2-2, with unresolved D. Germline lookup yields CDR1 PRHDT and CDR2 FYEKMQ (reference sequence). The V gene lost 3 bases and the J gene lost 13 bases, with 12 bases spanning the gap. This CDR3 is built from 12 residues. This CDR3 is CASSFGLLGLFF. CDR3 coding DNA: TGTGCCAGCAGCTTTGGGCTGCTCGGGCTGTTTTTT.

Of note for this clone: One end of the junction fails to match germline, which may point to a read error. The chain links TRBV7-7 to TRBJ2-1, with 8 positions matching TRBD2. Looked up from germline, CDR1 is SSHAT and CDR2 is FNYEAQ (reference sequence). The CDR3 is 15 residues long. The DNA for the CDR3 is TGTGCTAGCAGCTTAGGAGGGACTAGGCTTGCTAAGCAGTTCTTC. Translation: CASSLGGTRLAKQFF.

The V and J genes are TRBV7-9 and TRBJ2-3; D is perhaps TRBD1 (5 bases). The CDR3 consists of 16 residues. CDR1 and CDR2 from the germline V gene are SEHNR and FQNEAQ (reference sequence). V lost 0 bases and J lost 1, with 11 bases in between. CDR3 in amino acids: CASSLAGVSGTDTQYF. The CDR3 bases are TGTGCCAGCAGCTTAGCAGGGGTGAGCGGCACAGATACGCAGTATTTT.